This paragraph covers one TCR beta chain sequence. Its specificity is not known. Sufficient DNA from normal breast often required 100-300 mg tissue. Blood replicates held 0.5 ug DNA, tumor or normal breast about 1.5 ug, two each. Sequenced by immunoSEQ multiplex PCR; TCRdb stores in-frame clones only, minus some. The sample includes 9,500 to 10,000 clones, 78% of them seen just once. The data derive from a study of early stage breast cancer tumors. Overall study results and limits: Compared with adjacent normal breast, tumors showed about 2.3-fold denser, more clonal T cells.

This CDR3 has 16 amino acids. Germline V CDR1 and CDR2: SEHNR, FQNEAQ (reference sequence). V was shortened by 3 bases and J by 0 bases, with 13 bases between the two germline ends. This chain connects TRBV7-9 to TRBJ2-3; D is unclear. The sequence came from a middle-aged person with breast cancer. Sequencing used normal breast tissue next to the tumor. The CDR3 coding sequence is TGTGCCAGCAGCTTCCCTAATGGGATTAGCACAGATACGCAGTATTTT. Encoded protein: CASSFPNGISTDTQYF.